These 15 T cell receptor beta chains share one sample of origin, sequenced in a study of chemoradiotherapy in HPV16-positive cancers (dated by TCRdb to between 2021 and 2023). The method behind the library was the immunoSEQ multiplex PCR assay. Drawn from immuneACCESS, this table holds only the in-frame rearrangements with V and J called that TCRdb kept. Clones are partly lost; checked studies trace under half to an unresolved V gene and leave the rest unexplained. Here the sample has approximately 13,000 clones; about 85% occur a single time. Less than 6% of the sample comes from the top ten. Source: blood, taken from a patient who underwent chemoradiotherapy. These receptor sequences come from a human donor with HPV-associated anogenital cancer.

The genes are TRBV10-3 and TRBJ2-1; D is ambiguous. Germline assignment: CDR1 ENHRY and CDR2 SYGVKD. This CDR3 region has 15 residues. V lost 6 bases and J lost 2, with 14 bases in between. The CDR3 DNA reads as TGTGCCATCAGGGACCCCGGGTTGACCTACAATGAGCAGTTCTTC. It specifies CAIRDPGLTYNEQFF.

The CDR3 protein is CASSSLFGVEAFF. The CDR3 bases are TGTGCCAGCAGCTCTTTGTTCGGAGTTGAAGCTTTCTTT. The chain recombines TRBV7-2 with TRBJ1-1; no clear D. In germline, CDR1 is SGHTA, CDR2 FQGNSA. The CDR3 covers 13 residues. V lost 4 bases, J lost 7 bases, and 13 bases lay in between.

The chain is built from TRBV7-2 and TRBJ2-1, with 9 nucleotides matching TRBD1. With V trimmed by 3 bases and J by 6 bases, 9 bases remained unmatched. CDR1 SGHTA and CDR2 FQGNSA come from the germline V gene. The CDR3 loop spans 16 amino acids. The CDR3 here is CASSFMGQGPINEQFF. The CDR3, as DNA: TGTGCCAGCAGCTTTATGGGACAGGGTCCAATCAATGAGCAGTTCTTC.

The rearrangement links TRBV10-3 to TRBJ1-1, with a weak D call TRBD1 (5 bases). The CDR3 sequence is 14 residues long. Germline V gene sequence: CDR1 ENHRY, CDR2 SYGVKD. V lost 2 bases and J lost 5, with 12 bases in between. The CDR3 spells CAISEDSSTTEAFF. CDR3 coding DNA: TGTGCCATCAGTGAGGACAGTTCGACAACTGAAGCTTTCTTT.

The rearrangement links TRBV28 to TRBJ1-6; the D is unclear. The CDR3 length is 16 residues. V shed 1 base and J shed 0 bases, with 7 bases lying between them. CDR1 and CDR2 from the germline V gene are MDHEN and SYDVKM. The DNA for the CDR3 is TGTGCCAGCAGTTTATCTCTGAGCTCCTATAATTCACCCCTCCACTTT. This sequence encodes CASSLSLSSYNSPLHF. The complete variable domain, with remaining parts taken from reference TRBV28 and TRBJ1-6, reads DVKVTQSSRYLVKRTGEKVFLECVQDMDHENMFWYRQDPGLGLRLIYFSYDVKMKEKGDIPEGYSVSREKKERFSLILESASTNQTSMYLCASSLSLSSYNSPLHFGNGTRLTVT.

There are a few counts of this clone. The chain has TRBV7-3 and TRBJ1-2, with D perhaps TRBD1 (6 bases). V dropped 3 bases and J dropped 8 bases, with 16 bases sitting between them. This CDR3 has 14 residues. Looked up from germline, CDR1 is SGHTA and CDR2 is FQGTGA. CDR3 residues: CASSFPTGGTGYTF. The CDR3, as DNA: TGTGCCAGCAGCTTCCCGACAGGAGGGACGGGCTACACCTTC.

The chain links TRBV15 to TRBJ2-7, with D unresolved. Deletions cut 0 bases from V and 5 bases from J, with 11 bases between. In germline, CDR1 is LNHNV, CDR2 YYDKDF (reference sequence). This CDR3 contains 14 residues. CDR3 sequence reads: CATSRDIRFNEQYF. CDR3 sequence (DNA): TGTGCCACCAGCAGAGATATAAGGTTCAACGAGCAGTACTTC. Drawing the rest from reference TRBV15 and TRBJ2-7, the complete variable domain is DAMVIQNPRYQVTQFGKPVTLSCSQTLNHNVMYWYQQKSSQAPKLLFHYYDKDFNNEADTPDNFQSRRPNTSFCFLDIRSPGLGDTAMYLCATSRDIRFNEQYFGPGTRLTVT.

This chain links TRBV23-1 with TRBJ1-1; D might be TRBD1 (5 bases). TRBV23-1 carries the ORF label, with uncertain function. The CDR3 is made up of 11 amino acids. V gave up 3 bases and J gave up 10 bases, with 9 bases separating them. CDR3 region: CASSQRGAAFF. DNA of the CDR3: TGCGCCAGCAGTCAGAGGGGTGCAGCTTTCTTT.

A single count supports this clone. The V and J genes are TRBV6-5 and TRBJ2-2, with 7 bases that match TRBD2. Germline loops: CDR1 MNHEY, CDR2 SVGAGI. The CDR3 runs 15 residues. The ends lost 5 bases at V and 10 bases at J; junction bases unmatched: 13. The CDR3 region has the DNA TGTGCCAGCAGTGCCCCCCGGGGGGTCCCGTCGGAGCTGTTTTTT. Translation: CASSAPRGVPSELFF.

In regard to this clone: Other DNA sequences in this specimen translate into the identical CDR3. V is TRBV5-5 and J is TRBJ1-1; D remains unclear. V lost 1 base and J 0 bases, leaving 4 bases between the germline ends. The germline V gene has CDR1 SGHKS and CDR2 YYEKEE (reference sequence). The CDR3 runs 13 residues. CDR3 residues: CASSLWMNTEAFF. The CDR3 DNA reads TGTGCCAGCAGCTTGTGGATGAACACTGAAGCTTTCTTT.

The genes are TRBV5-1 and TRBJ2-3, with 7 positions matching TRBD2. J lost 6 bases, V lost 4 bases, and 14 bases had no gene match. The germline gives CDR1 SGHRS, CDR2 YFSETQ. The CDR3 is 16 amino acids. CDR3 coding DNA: TGCGCCAGCAGCATCTCAGGCGGGGGAACGGGGGATACGCAGTATTTT. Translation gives CASSISGGGTGDTQYF.

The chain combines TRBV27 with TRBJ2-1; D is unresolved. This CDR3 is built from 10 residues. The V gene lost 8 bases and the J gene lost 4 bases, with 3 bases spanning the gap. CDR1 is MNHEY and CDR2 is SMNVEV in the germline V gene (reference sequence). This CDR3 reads CASGYNEQFF. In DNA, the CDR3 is TGTGCCAGCGGTTACAATGAGCAGTTCTTC.

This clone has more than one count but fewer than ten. CDR3 protein: CASSLTQETQYF. CDR3 coding DNA: TGTGCCAGCAGCTTGACCCAAGAGACCCAGTACTTC. The rearrangement uses TRBV11-2 and TRBJ2-5; D is uncertain. Germline V gene sequence: CDR1 SGHAT, CDR2 FQNNGV. The ends were cut back, 3 bases at V and 1 base at J, with 3 bases in the middle. This CDR3 comprises 12 residues.

This CDR3 is CASSAMGEGGTYTQYF. The DNA of the CDR3 is TGTGCCAGTAGTGCCATGGGGGAGGGAGGCACTTATACGCAGTATTTT. The chain uses TRBV19 and TRBJ2-3; 7 bases are shared with TRBD2. The J segment lost 7 bases and the V segment lost 5 bases, leaving 15 bases of the junction unmatched. This CDR3 contains 16 residues. Germline V gives CDR1 LNHDA, CDR2 SQIVND (reference sequence). The whole variable domain, filled in from reference TRBV19 and TRBJ2-3, reads DGGITQSPKYLFRKEGQNVTLSCEQNLNHDAMYWYRQDPGQGLRLIYYSQIVNDFQKGDIAEGYSVSREKKESFPLTVTSAQKNPTAFYLCASSAMGEGGTYTQYFGPGTRLTVL.

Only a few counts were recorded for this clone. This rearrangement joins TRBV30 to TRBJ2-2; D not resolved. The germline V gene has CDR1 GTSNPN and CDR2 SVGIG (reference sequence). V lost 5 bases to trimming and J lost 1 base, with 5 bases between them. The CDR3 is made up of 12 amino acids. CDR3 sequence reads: CAWGQNTGELFF. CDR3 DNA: TGTGCCTGGGGTCAGAACACCGGGGAGCTGTTTTTT.